Listed here are 5 T cell receptor beta chains from one sample, sequenced in a study of blood T cell repertoires in COVID-19 (dated by TCRdb to about 2020). Library prep was done by the immunoSEQ multiplex PCR assay. Held by TCRdb, this immuneACCESS table contains in-frame sequences only and omits some clones. Under half of the omission traces to an unresolved V gene where checked; the cause of the rest is unknown. In all, the sample holds about 150,000 clones, and about 86% of those were seen once. The top ten clones comprise roughly 7% of the sample. Sequenced material: peripheral blood. These receptor sequences come from a man in his fifties or sixties with active or convalescent COVID-19.

The V call is TRBV5-1, the J call TRBJ1-2, with D possibly TRBD1 on 6 matching bases. This CDR3 is 12 amino acids long. Deletions cut 5 bases from V and 3 bases from J, with 8 bases between. Germline V gene lookup returns CDR1 SGHRS and CDR2 YFSETQ. CDR3 in amino acids: CASSHRDYGYTF. For the CDR3, the DNA is TGCGCCAGCAGTCACAGGGACTATGGCTACACCTTC.

CDR3 amino acids: CASRTTDRGRAHNYGYTF. DNA for the CDR3: TGCGCCAGCAGGACAACAGACAGGGGGCGGGCCCATAACTATGGCTACACCTTC. This sequence joins TRBV10-1 and TRBJ1-2, with TRBD1 matching 10 bases. Germline V CDR1 and CDR2: WNHNN, SYGVQD (reference sequence). V lost 6 bases, J lost 1 base, and 14 bases stayed unmatched. This CDR3 has 18 amino acids.

The chain is built from TRBV6-5 and TRBJ2-1; D is undetermined. Deletions cut 7 bases from V and 6 bases from J, with 16 bases between. CDR3 size: 14 residues. Germline V CDR1 and CDR2: MNHEY, SVGAGI. For the CDR3, the DNA is TGTGCCAGCAAACCCACGCTACTAATCAATGAGCAGTTCTTC. Encoded protein: CASKPTLLINEQFF.

The DNA of the CDR3 is TGCGCCAGCAGCCGCGGACAGAGGGGCACTGAAGCTTTCTTT. The encoded protein is CASSRGQRGTEAFF. V and J are TRBV4-3 and TRBJ1-1, with D possibly TRBD1 on 6 matching bases. The CDR3 spans 14 residues. CDR1 and CDR2 (germline): LGHNA, YSLEER. With 4 bases removed from V and 4 bases from J, the gap between germline ends came to 13 bases.

The rearrangement joins TRBV6-5 to TRBJ2-3, with a possible D match to TRBD2 (5 bases). The CDR3 spans 12 residues. Trimming pared 8 bases from V and 3 bases from J, leaving 9 bases between. Germline V gene data show CDR1 as MNHEY and CDR2 as SVGAGI. The CDR3 DNA reads TGTGCCAGCGGACTTCGGACAGATACGCAGTATTTT. It is translated as CASGLRTDTQYF.